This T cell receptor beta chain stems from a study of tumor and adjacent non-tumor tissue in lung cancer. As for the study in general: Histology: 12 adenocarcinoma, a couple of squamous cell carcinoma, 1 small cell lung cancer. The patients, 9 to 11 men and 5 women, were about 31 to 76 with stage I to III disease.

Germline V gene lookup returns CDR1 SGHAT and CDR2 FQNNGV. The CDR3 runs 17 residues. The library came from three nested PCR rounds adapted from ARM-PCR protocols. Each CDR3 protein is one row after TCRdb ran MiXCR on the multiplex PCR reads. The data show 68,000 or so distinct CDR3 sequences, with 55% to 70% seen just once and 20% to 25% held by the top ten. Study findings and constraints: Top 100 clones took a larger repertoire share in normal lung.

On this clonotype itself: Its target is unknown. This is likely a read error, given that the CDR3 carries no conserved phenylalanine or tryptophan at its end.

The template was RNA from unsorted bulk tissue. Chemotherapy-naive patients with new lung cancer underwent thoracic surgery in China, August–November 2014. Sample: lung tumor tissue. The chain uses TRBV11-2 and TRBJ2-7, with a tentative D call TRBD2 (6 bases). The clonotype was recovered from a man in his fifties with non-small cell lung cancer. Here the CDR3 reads CACSLGRSARGSHEQYL. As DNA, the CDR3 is TGTGCCTGCAGCTTAGGAAGATCCGCTCGGGGGTCCCACGAGCAGTACCTC.